This T cell receptor beta chain was identified during a study of response to subunit inactivated influenza vaccine. Study findings and constraints: Few new T cells, the authors suggested, are recruited by each seasonal influenza vaccination.

This CDR3 has 12 residues. Trimming took 5 bases from V and 2 from J, leaving 7 bases between them. This clonotype was found a few times. The antigen remains undetermined. TCRdb called the RT-PCR reads again in MiXCR, with one record for every CDR3 protein. The sample holds 860,000 or so distinct CDR3 sequences; 21% are singletons and the top ten take 10%. This receptor was obtained from a man aged 45 to 65 who received an inactivated influenza vaccine. The chain combines TRBV12-3 or TRBV12-4 with TRBJ2-7; D remains unclear. The sequences come from PBMCs from blood, collected roughly 5 days after vaccination. CDR3 nucleotide sequence: TGTGCCAGCAGTGTTTTTCCCTACGAGCAGTACTTC. It yields the protein CASSVFPYEQYF.